This T cell receptor (beta chain) originates from a study of cytomegalovirus exposure and HLA in healthy donors. It was healthy bone marrow donors who served as donors. PCR used 60 Vbeta primers and 13 Jbeta primers. Repertoires were generated with immunoSEQ multiplex PCR, while TCRdb's copy carries only in-frame clones and drops some. The sample holds 120,000 or so clones, more than 70% seen once. Germline CDR1 WNHNN, CDR2 SYGVQD (reference sequence). The germline V and J ends were trimmed by 4 bases and 4 bases, with 20 bases remaining between them. The CDR3 extends over 16 amino acids. About this clone itself: The antigen is unknown.

Overall study findings and caveats: Some TCR beta chains (roughly 150 of them) were listed as cytomegalovirus-associated. A few CMV-associated chains proved CMV antigen-specific in vitro.

The genes are TRBV10-1 and TRBJ2-7, with a possible D match to TRBD2 (6 bases). The receptor was derived from a human donor in good health. Specimen: PBMCs. In DNA, the CDR3 is TGCGCCAGCAGTGGGCCCCCACTCGGGGGAAGTTACGAGCAGTACTTC. It encodes CASSGPPLGGSYEQYF.